This T cell receptor (beta chain) was sequenced in a study of blood T cells in healthy people across ages. With V trimmed by 3 bases and J by 2 bases, 6 bases remained unmatched. CDR1 is ENHRY and CDR2 is SYGVKD in the germline V gene. CDR3 length: 16 residues. PCR was performed a second time for about 7 to 12 cycles using a sample-barcoded 5' primer and a J-beta primer mix. The template-switch adaptor, which had 12 random nucleotides, put a tag on each cDNA molecule. TCRdb reanalysed the 5' RACE reads using MiXCR and keeps one entry per CDR3 protein. The sample lists about 640,000 distinct CDR3 sequences, around three fifths occurring once. The amount of total RNA extracted per sample was at least 5 micrograms.

The TCR sequence derives from a man in his fifties or sixties in good health. Sequencing was performed on blood. The V call is TRBV10-3, the J call TRBJ2-1, with 8 bases fitting TRBD1. The CDR3 bases are TGTGCCATCAGTGACCGGGACAGGAGTGCCTACAATGAGCAGTTCTTC. Translated, it gives CAISDRDRSAYNEQFF.